The 10 T cell receptor beta chains below were found in one sample sequenced in a study of CD8+CD57+ T cells in acquired aplastic anemia. Genomic DNA templated the TCR beta VDJ and CDR3 profiling. TCRdb redid the calling of the reads with MiXCR, one entry per CDR3 protein. Here the sample spans approximately 200,000 distinct CDR3 sequences, around 50% being singletons. Previously, flow cytometry had revealed CD8+CD57+ cell expansion in the patients chosen for sequencing. The sequenced sample was sorted CD4+, CD8+, or CD8+CD57+ T cells (not recorded which) from PBMCs. The origin of the receptors is a human donor with aplastic anemia.

This clonotype was found many times. The genes are TRBV4-1 and TRBJ1-4; TRBD1 might be the D (5 bases). Germline V lookup: CDR1 MGHRA, CDR2 YSYEKL. V was cut by 4 bases and J by 3 bases, with 12 bases left in between. This CDR3 has 15 amino acids. CDR3 bases: TGCGCCAGCAGCCTAGGACACTCCCCTAATGAAAAACTGTTTTTT. This sequence encodes CASSLGHSPNEKLFF.

This clonotype has at least ten counts. This sequence joins TRBV6-5 and TRBJ1-5; D is possibly TRBD1 (5 bases). The CDR3 sequence is 14 residues long. The V end was cut by 6 bases, the J end by 4 bases, with 13 bases between. Germline loops: CDR1 MNHEY, CDR2 SVGAGI. The CDR3 nucleotides are TGTGCCAGCAGCCCGGGGGACCGTAATCAGCCCCAGCATTTT. Protein product: CASSPGDRNQPQHF.

There are many counts of this clonotype. The DNA for the CDR3 is TGTGCCAGCAGTGACCTTCGGGCTTTGGGCTACACCTTC. This translates into CASSDLRALGYTF. The chain carries TRBV6-1 and TRBJ1-2; the D is unclear. From germline, CDR1 is MNHNS and CDR2 SASEGT. CDR3 length equals 13 residues. With 3 bases removed from V and 8 bases from J, the gap between germline ends came to 13 bases.

This clonotype was seen ten or more times. The rearrangement links TRBV11-2 to TRBJ2-1, with D perhaps matching TRBD1 (5 bases). V gave up 1 base and J gave up 0 bases, with 16 bases separating them. CDR1 and CDR2 from the germline V gene are SGHAT and FQNNGV. This CDR3 is 18 amino acids long. The CDR3: CASSLALGRVSSYNEQFF. Here the CDR3 DNA reads TGTGCCAGCAGCTTAGCCCTGGGGCGTGTGAGCTCCTACAATGAGCAGTTCTTC.

On this clonotype itself: One junction end disagrees with the germline gene, perhaps due to a read error. The chain has TRBV20-1 and TRBJ2-1, with TRBD2 identical over 8 bases. In germline, CDR1 is DFQATT, CDR2 SNEGSKA (reference sequence). The CDR3 spans 17 residues. CDR3 nucleotide sequence: TGCAGCGCTAGGGACCCCGGGGGGGCCCGACCCTACAATGAGCAGTTCTTC. Its protein is CSARDPGGARPYNEQFF.

This clonotype was recorded at least ten times. The gene calls are TRBV12-3 or TRBV12-4 and TRBJ1-1, with 12 bases lining up with TRBD1. With V trimmed by 11 bases and J by 10 bases, 11 bases remained unmatched. This CDR3 region has 13 residues. In DNA, the CDR3 is TGTGCCGTCGCAGGGGACAGGGGGCGAGCAGCTTTCTTT. This codes for CAVAGDRGRAAFF.

The V and J genes are TRBV30 and TRBJ1-5; 7 nucleotides agree with TRBD1. Trimming removed 0 bases from V and 1 base from J; junction bases left unmatched: 3. The CDR3 totals 15 residues. Germline CDR1 GTSNPN, CDR2 SVGIG (reference sequence). Written as DNA, the CDR3 is TGTGCCTGGAGTGTAACAGGGGTGAGCAATCAGCCCCAGCATTTT. This translates into CAWSVTGVSNQPQHF.

This clonotype has more than one count but fewer than ten. This chain joins TRBV12-5 and TRBJ2-5, with 11 bases lining up with TRBD2. Germline-derived CDR1 and CDR2 are LGHNT and FRNRAP. With 3 bases clipped from V and 5 bases from J, the junction kept 14 bases outside the gene matches. The CDR3 is made up of 18 amino acids. The CDR3 DNA follows: TGTGCTAGTGGTTTAGAAACTAGCGGGGGCCTCCGGCGGGAGACCCAGTACTTC. Encoded protein: CASGLETSGGLRRETQYF.

This clonotype was found many times. V gene TRBV2 combines with J gene TRBJ1-4; D is unclear. Trimming took off 3 bases at V and 6 bases at J, with 2 bases between the two ends. This CDR3 comprises 11 residues. Germline CDR1 reads SNHLY; CDR2 reads FYNNEI. CDR3 residues: CASSEDEKLFF. The CDR3 nucleotides are TGTGCCAGCAGTGAGGATGAAAAACTGTTTTTT. Full variable domain (outside the CDR3, taken from reference TRBV2 and TRBJ1-4): EPEVTQTPSHQVTQMGQEVILRCVPISNHLYFYWYRQILGQKVEFLVSFYNNEISEKSEIFDDQFSVERPDGSNFTLKIRSTKLEDSAMYFCASSEDEKLFFGSGTQLSVL.

The rearrangement joins TRBV2 to TRBJ1-6, with 10 bases fitting TRBD1. The CDR3 is 17 amino acids. CDR1 is SNHLY, CDR2 FYNNEI, per germline. Trimming cost V 3 bases and J 5 bases; bases outside gene matches: 7. The DNA for the CDR3 is TGTGCCAGCAGTGAGCGGACAGGGGGTGTTGATAATTCACCCCTCCACTTT. Protein product: CASSERTGGVDNSPLHF.